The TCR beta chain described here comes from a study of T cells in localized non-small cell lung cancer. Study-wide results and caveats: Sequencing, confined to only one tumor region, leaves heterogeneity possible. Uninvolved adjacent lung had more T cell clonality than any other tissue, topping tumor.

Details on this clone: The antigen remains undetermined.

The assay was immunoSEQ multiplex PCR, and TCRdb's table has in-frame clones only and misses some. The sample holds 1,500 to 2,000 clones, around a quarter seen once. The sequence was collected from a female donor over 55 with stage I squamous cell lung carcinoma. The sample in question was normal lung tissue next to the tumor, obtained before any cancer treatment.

DNA of the CDR3: TGTGCCAGCTCATCGACAGACTTAAGGATTGGCTACACCTTC. Protein product: CASSSTDLRIGYTF. The rearrangement joins TRBV18 to TRBJ1-2; D might be TRBD1 (5 bases). The germline CDR1 and CDR2 sequences are KGHSH and LQKENI. This CDR3 region has 14 residues. Trimming left V 5 bases short and J 7 bases short, with 17 bases between.